The next 8 T cell receptor beta chains were all read from a single sample in a study of PD-1 blockade in classical Hodgkin lymphoma. Data came from immunoSEQ multiplex PCR; TCRdb stores just in-frame clones and leaves some out. In the table there are over 50,000 clones, roughly 87% of which are singletons. Time point indicated: cycle 4 day 1 (C4D1), after five to seven weeks of nivolumab. Every patient relapsed after autologous stem cell transplantation, and brentuximab vedotin exposure varied. This material consisted of peripheral blood mononuclear cells (PBMCs), taken before the fourth cycle of nivolumab. The origin of the receptors is a human donor with classical Hodgkin lymphoma.

This sequence joins TRBV28 and TRBJ1-2; D is perhaps TRBD1 (5 bases). The CDR3 has 12 residues. V was clipped by 5 bases and J by 7 bases, with 11 bases between them. The germline gives CDR1 MDHEN, CDR2 SYDVKM. CDR3 residues: CASSLRGGGYTF. The CDR3 DNA is TGTGCCAGCAGTCTAAGGGGCGGTGGCTACACCTTC.

This chain links TRBV5-1 with TRBJ1-4; unclear D gene. Germline-derived CDR1 and CDR2 are SGHRS and YFSETQ. The CDR3 totals 14 residues. V lost 3 bases and J lost 2, with 8 bases in between. The chain's CDR3 is CASSYEGTNEKLFF. Here the CDR3 DNA reads TGCGCCAGCAGCTACGAGGGCACTAATGAAAAACTGTTTTTT.

The chain combines TRBV5-1 with TRBJ2-1, with 8 bases lining up with TRBD2. In germline, CDR1 is SGHRS, CDR2 YFSETQ. J was trimmed by 4 bases and V by 4 bases; bases with no gene match: 10. The CDR3 covers 16 residues. The CDR3 protein is CASSPRLTSDYNEQFF. In nucleotides, the CDR3 is TGCGCCAGCAGCCCCCGTCTGACTAGCGATTACAATGAGCAGTTCTTC.

This chain connects TRBV30 to TRBJ1-2; 8 bases agree with TRBD1. The CDR3 totals 14 residues. Germline V gives CDR1 GTSNPN, CDR2 SVGIG (reference sequence). J lost 7 bases, V lost 0 bases, and 7 bases had no gene match. The CDR3, as DNA: TGTGCCTGGAGTGTAGGGCAGGGGGCAGGTGGCTACACCTTC. This codes for CAWSVGQGAGGYTF.

In this sample, this clone turned up a few times. The CDR3, as DNA: TGCGCCAGCAGCCAAGAAAACTGGGACAGCCTACAAGAGACCCAGTACTTC. Amino acid sequence: CASSQENWDSLQETQYF. The J gene is TRBJ2-5, the V gene TRBV4-1, with 7 bases aligning to TRBD1. V shed 0 bases, J shed 2 bases, and the junction held 9 bases outside the gene matches. The CDR3 extends over 17 amino acids. From germline, CDR1 is MGHRA and CDR2 YSYEKL.

The rearrangement links TRBV5-1 to TRBJ1-2; TRBD1 is a possible D gene (6 bases). Germline V CDR1 and CDR2: SGHRS, YFSETQ. The CDR3 covers 14 residues. The ends were cut back, 4 bases at V and 0 bases at J, with 10 bases in the middle. CDR3 bases: TGCGCCAGCAGCGGGGGGCAGACTAACTATGGCTACACCTTC. As protein: CASSGGQTNYGYTF.

This sequence joins TRBV6-5 and TRBJ2-3; either TRBD1 or TRBD2 may supply D (6 bases each). V gave up 0 bases and J gave up 4 bases, with 14 bases separating them. Germline V gene sequence: CDR1 MNHEY, CDR2 SVGAGI. There are 16 residues in the CDR3. In DNA form, the CDR3 reads TGTGCCAGCAGTTACTCCCGGGGGCCCTTCCCAGATACGCAGTATTTT. Translated: CASSYSRGPFPDTQYF.

The chain employs TRBV4-1 and TRBJ2-1; TRBD2 matches at 8 bases. Looked up from germline, CDR1 is MGHRA and CDR2 is YSYEKL. Trimming at V came to 1 base and at J to 0 bases, leaving 5 bases not matched to a gene. CDR3 length: 17 residues. The CDR3: CASSQGAGDYSYNEQFF. Here the CDR3 DNA reads TGCGCCAGCAGCCAAGGAGCGGGGGACTACTCCTACAATGAGCAGTTCTTC.